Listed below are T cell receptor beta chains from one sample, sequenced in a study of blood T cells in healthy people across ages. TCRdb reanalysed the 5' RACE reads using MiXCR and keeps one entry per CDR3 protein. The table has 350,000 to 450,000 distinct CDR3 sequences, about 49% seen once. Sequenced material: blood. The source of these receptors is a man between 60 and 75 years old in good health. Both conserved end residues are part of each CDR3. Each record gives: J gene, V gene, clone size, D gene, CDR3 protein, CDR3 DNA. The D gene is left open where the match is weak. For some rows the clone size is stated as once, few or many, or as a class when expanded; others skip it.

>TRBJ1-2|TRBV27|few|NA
CASSLRGEAGYTF
TGTGCCAGCAGTTTAAGGGGGGAAGCTGGCTACACCTTC
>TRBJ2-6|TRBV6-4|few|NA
CASSQTAVVNVLTF
TGTGCCAGCAGTCAGACAGCTGTGGTCAACGTCCTGACTTTC
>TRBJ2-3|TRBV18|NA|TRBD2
CASSLTSGAEDTQYF
TGTGCCAGCTCTCTGACTAGCGGGGCAGAAGATACGCAGTATTTT
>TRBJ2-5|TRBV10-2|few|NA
CASSQHRDGTQYF
TGCGCCAGCAGCCAACACAGGGACGGGACCCAGTACTTC
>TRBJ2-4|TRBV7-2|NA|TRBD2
CAAREGRTKNIQYF
TGTGCCGCCCGGGAGGGCCGAACCAAAAACATTCAGTACTTC
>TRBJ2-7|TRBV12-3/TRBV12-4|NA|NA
CASSFSIQGYEQYF
TGTGCCAGCAGTTTCTCCATACAGGGTTACGAGCAGTACTTC
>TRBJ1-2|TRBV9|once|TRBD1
CASSVTGTGGDGYTF
TGTGCCAGCAGCGTTACCGGGACAGGGGGCGATGGCTACACCTTC
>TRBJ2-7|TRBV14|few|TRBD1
CASRYTPGQGAHEQYF
TGTGCCAGCAGATATACTCCGGGACAGGGGGCCCACGAGCAGTACTTC
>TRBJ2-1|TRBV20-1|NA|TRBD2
CSARDRGRALSGEQFF
TGCAGTGCTAGAGATCGCGGGAGGGCCCTGAGTGGTGAGCAGTTCTTC
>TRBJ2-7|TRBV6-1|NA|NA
CATGRYEQYF
TGTGCCACAGGACGCTACGAGCAGTACTTC
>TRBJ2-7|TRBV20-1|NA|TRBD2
CSARGTSGGAYEQYF
TGCAGTGCTAGAGGGACTAGCGGGGGGGCCTACGAGCAGTACTTC
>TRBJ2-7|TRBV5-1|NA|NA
CASSVGLRTYEQYF
TGCGCCAGCAGCGTGGGACTCCGGACCTACGAGCAGTACTTC
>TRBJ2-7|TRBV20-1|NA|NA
CSARDTTGPNYEQYF
TGCAGTGCTAGAGATACAACCGGGCCAAACTACGAGCAGTACTTC
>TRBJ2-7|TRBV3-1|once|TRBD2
CASSRVAGGSPSYEQYF
TGTGCCAGCAGCCGAGTAGCGGGAGGGTCCCCCTCCTACGAGCAGTACTTC
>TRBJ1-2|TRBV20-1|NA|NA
CSAREGGDSYGYTF
TGCAGTGCTAGAGAAGGCGGTGACAGCTATGGCTACACCTTC
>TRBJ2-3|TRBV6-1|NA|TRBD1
CASSETGSTDTQYF
TGTGCCAGCTCGGAGACAGGGAGCACAGATACGCAGTATTTT
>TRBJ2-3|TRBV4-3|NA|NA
CASSPHISTDTQYF
TGCGCCAGCAGCCCCCATATAAGCACAGATACGCAGTATTTT
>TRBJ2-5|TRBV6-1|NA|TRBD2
CASRPRTSGRGETQYF
TGTGCCAGCAGACCCAGGACTAGCGGGAGAGGAGAGACCCAGTACTTC
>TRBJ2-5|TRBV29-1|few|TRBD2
CSVGGLAGGAQYF
TGCAGCGTTGGGGGACTAGCGGGAGGGGCGCAGTACTTC
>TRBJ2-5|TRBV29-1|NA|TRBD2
CSVEDLVLAGPYQETQYF
TGCAGCGTTGAAGATCTGGTACTAGCGGGCCCGTACCAAGAGACCCAGTACTTC
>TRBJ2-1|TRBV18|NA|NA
CASSRYPAQEQFF
TGTGCCAGCTCACGCTACCCTGCGCAAGAGCAGTTCTTC
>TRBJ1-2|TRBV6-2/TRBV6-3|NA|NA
CASSKGWQTSYTF
TGTGCCAGCAGTAAAGGTTGGCAAACCAGCTACACCTTC
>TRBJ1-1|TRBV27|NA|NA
CASNPVRGTYTEAFF
TGTGCCAGCAACCCCGTCAGGGGCACTTACACTGAAGCTTTCTTT
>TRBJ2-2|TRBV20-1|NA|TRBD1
CSARDPGQSYRAGELFF
TGCAGTGCTAGAGACCCGGGACAGTCCTATCGAGCCGGGGAGCTGTTTTTT
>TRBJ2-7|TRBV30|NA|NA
CAWSPLGTEQYF
TGTGCCTGGAGCCCCCTCGGGACCGAGCAGTACTTC
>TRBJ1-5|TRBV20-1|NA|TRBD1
CSARRPQGDQPQHF
TGCAGTGCTAGACGCCCCCAGGGGGATCAGCCCCAGCATTTT
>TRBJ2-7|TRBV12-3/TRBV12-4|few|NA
CASSVSGSYEQYF
TGTGCCAGCAGTGTATCCGGGTCCTACGAGCAGTACTTC
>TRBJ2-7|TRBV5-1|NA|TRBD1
CASSLVLDRAGEQYF
TGCGCCAGCAGCTTGGTACTGGACAGGGCAGGCGAGCAGTACTTC
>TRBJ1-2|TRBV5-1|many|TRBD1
CASSAGGTGGAGGIGYTF
TGCGCCAGCAGCGCTGGAGGGACAGGGGGCGCCGGAGGAATTGGCTACACCTTC
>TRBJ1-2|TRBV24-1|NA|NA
CATSDYRAGYTF
TGTGCCACCAGTGACTACAGGGCTGGCTACACCTTC
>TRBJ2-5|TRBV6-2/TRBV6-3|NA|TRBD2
CASRSLVTSGQETQYF
TGTGCCAGCAGAAGCCTGGTCACTAGCGGCCAAGAGACCCAGTACTTC
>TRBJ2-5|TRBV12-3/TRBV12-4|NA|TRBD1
CASSQTGGNRQETQYF
TGTGCCAGCAGCCAGACAGGGGGAAACAGGCAAGAGACCCAGTACTTC
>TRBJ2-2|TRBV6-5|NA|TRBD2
CASSRGRGGGELFF
TGTGCCAGCAGTCGTGGACGGGGGGGCGGGGAGCTGTTTTTT
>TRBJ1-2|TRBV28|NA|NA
CASSSLGGNGHTF
TGTGCCAGCAGTAGCCTGGGCGGAAACGGCCACACCTTC
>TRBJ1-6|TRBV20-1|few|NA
CSAWARMAYNSPLHF
TGCAGTGCCTGGGCCAGAATGGCCTATAATTCACCCCTCCACTTT
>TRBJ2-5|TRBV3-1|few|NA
CASSNLLVPQETQYF
TGTGCCAGCAGCAACCTACTAGTTCCCCAAGAGACCCAGTACTTC
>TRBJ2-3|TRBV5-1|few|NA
CASSIGYDTQYF
TGCGCCAGCAGTATCGGATATGATACGCAGTATTTT